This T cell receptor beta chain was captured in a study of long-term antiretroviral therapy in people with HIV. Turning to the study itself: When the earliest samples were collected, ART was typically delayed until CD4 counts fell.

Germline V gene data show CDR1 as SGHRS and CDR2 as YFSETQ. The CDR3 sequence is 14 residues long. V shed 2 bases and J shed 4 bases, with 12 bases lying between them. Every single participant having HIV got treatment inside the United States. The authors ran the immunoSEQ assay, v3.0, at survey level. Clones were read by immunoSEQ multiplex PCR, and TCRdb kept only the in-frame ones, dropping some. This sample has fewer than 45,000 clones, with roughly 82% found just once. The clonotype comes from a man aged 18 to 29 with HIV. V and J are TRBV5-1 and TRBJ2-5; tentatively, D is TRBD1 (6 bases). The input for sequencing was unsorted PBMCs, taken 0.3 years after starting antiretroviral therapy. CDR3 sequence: CASSLPTRGETQYF. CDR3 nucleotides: TGCGCCAGCAGCTTACCGACCAGGGGAGAGACCCAGTACTTC.